These 16 T cell receptor beta chains came from one sample sequenced in a study of blood T cells in healthy people across ages. Alongside a J-beta primer mix, a sample-barcoded 5' primer served in a second PCR lasting about 7 to 12 cycles. In TCRdb, the 5' RACE reads were re-called with MiXCR into one record per CDR3 protein. This table holds hundreds of thousands of distinct CDR3 sequences, around 32% found once. The sample taken for sequencing was blood. Receptors were obtained from a woman aged 80 or older in good health.

At least ten counts were recorded for this clonotype. This sequence joins TRBV5-1 and TRBJ2-1; possibly TRBD1 or TRBD2 for D (5 bases each). The length of the CDR3 is 13 residues. V was clipped by 4 bases and J by 7 bases, with 12 bases between them. Germline CDR1 is SGHRS and CDR2 is YFSETQ. The CDR3 loop reads CASSPGPRNEQFF. The CDR3, as DNA: TGCGCCAGCAGCCCGGGACCTCGAAATGAGCAGTTCTTC.

This clonotype was detected ten times or more. The V gene is TRBV25-1, the J gene TRBJ1-1; no definite D call. The CDR3 covers 12 residues. Trimming shortened V by 2 bases and J by 9 bases, and 10 bases separated the two germline ends. In germline, CDR1 is MGHDK, CDR2 SYGVNS. The CDR3 is CASSEGSRKAFF. The CDR3 region has the DNA TGTGCCAGCAGTGAAGGAAGCAGGAAAGCTTTCTTT.

The sample holds many counts of this clonotype. The chain recombines TRBV15 with TRBJ2-5, with 12 nucleotides matching TRBD2. From germline, CDR1 is LNHNV and CDR2 YYDKDF (reference sequence). The V and J ends lost 0 bases and 5 bases, in that order; junction bases with no gene match: 7. The CDR3 covers 17 residues. CDR3 residues: CATSRDLAGGLGETQYF. The CDR3 nucleotides are TGTGCCACCAGCAGAGATCTAGCGGGGGGGCTTGGGGAGACCCAGTACTTC.

This clonotype showed up many times. The chain employs TRBV5-1 and TRBJ2-1; the D gene is possibly TRBD2 (5 bases). Trimming took 4 bases from V and 5 from J, leaving 10 bases between them. This CDR3 region has 13 residues. The germline V gene encodes CDR1 SGHRS and CDR2 YFSETQ. The CDR3 loop reads CASSVDGNNEQFF. The CDR3, as DNA: TGCGCCAGCAGCGTCGACGGGAACAATGAGCAGTTCTTC.

The sample holds many counts of this clonotype. J is TRBJ1-2 and V is TRBV7-9; D uncertain. CDR3 length: 15 amino acids. V was cut by 5 bases and J by 2 bases, with 15 bases left in between. Germline CDR1 is SEHNR and CDR2 is FQNEAQ (reference sequence). CDR3 residues: CASSPASPFNYGYTF. As DNA, the CDR3 is TGTGCCAGCAGCCCCGCTTCCCCGTTCAACTATGGCTACACCTTC.

This clonotype was seen a single time. The chain links TRBV18 to TRBJ2-1; 9 nucleotides align to TRBD2. The J call may not be correct, given that the DNA end is closer to TRBJ2-7. The CDR3 is 19 amino acids. Germline-derived CDR1 and CDR2 are KGHSH and LQKENI. The CDR3 here is CASSLGPQSGGGAHNEQYF. Here the CDR3 DNA reads TGTGCCAGCTCGCTAGGCCCTCAATCCGGCGGGGGGGCCCACAATGAGCAGTACTTC.

This clonotype was seen a handful of times. V gene TRBV15 combines with J gene TRBJ2-2; D is possibly TRBD1 (6 bases). CDR3 size: 18 residues. V was clipped by 0 bases and J by 5 bases, with 19 bases between them. Germline values: CDR1 LNHNV, CDR2 YYDKDF (reference sequence). The CDR3: CATSRDRPGQMGTGELFF. CDR3 bases: TGTGCCACCAGCAGAGATCGTCCAGGACAGATGGGGACCGGGGAGCTGTTTTTT.

V usage is TRBV9 and J usage is TRBJ1-1; D gene ambiguous. The germline CDR1 and CDR2 sequences are SGDLS and YYNGEE. Trimming left V 0 bases short and J 4 bases short, with 16 bases between. The length of the CDR3 is 16 residues. CDR3: CASSVVETGYGTEAFF. CDR3 coding DNA: TGTGCCAGCAGCGTAGTAGAAACCGGGTACGGCACTGAAGCTTTCTTT.

V and J are TRBV7-2 and TRBJ1-4, with D hard to call. V shed 1 base and J shed 5 bases, with 14 bases lying between them. The V gene's germline CDR1 is SGHTA and CDR2 FQGNSA. The CDR3 runs 16 residues. This CDR3 is CASSLVWGNGNEKLFF. CDR3 sequence (DNA): TGTGCCAGCAGCTTAGTGTGGGGAAATGGCAATGAAAAACTGTTTTTT. The variable domain in full, with the rest retrieved from reference TRBV7-2 and TRBJ1-4, is GAGVSQSPSNKVTEKGKDVELRCDPISGHTALYWYRQSLGQGLEFLIYFQGNSAPDKSGLPSDRFSAERTGGSVSTLTIQRTQQEDSAVYLCASSLVWGNGNEKLFFGSGTQLSVL.

This clonotype was observed at least ten times. V is TRBV27 and J is TRBJ1-6; no reliable D call. Germline values: CDR1 MNHEY, CDR2 SMNVEV (reference sequence). This CDR3 comprises 13 residues. The V gene lost 2 bases and the J gene lost 7 bases, with 6 bases spanning the gap. The chain's CDR3 is CASSLGVNSPLHF. The CDR3 DNA sequence: TGTGCCAGCAGTTTAGGGGTAAATTCACCCCTCCACTTT.

Remarks on this clonotype: This may arise from a read error, as a much more abundant clone is one base away. The V and J genes are TRBV10-3 and TRBJ2-5; 10 bases align to TRBD1. The last part of the DNA fits TRBJ2-7 better; the J call may be wrong. From germline, CDR1 is ENHRY and CDR2 SYGVKD. CDR3 length: 14 amino acids. The CDR3 DNA reads as TGTGTCATCAGTTCCGGACAGGGGGACTACGAGCAGTACTTC. It translates to CVISSGQGDYEQYF.

A word on this clonotype: One end of the junction is discordant with germline, which a read error may explain. This chain connects TRBV12-3 or TRBV12-4 to TRBJ1-3; D is ambiguous. The CDR3 sequence is 15 residues long. The chain's CDR3 is CVSQSGLNSGNTIYF. The CDR3 DNA follows: TGCGTCAGCCAATCAGGACTGAACTCTGGAAACACCATATATTTT.

Points on this clonotype: A read error may account for a junction end that differs from germline. This chain uses TRBV12-3 or TRBV12-4 with TRBJ2-7; a weak D match, TRBD1 (5 bases). CDR3 size: 12 residues. CDR3 nucleotides: TGCGCCAGCAGTTTAAGGGGTTCCGAGCAGTACTTC. Protein sequence: CASSLRGSEQYF.

The V and J genes are TRBV5-1 and TRBJ2-3; D remains ambiguous. CDR3 length: 16 amino acids. V lost 0 bases and J lost 2, with 13 bases in between. The V gene's germline CDR1 is SGHRS and CDR2 YFSETQ. The CDR3 DNA is TGCGCCAGCAGCTTGGCCATTGGACGGAACACAGATACGCAGTATTTT. It translates to CASSLAIGRNTDTQYF.

This clonotype has at least ten counts. For the CDR3, the DNA is TGTGCCAGCAGCACAGGGGTCCTGGGGGAAAAACTGTTTTTT. Residues: CASSTGVLGEKLFF. This rearrangement joins TRBV7-9 to TRBJ1-4; 7 positions match TRBD1. This CDR3 comprises 14 residues. Germline V gives CDR1 SEHNR, CDR2 FQNEAQ (reference sequence). V lost 5 bases and J lost 8; bases outside the gene matches: 8.

This clonotype turned up a few times. V and J are TRBV5-1 and TRBJ1-1, with a possible D match to TRBD1 (6 bases). This CDR3 is built from 15 residues. V was cut by 0 bases and J by 1 base, with 10 bases left in between. Germline V gene sequence: CDR1 SGHRS, CDR2 YFSETQ. CDR3 amino acids: CASSLAGQPNTEAFF. Here the CDR3 DNA reads TGCGCCAGCAGCTTGGCCGGACAGCCGAACACTGAAGCTTTCTTT.